A single sample is the source of the 21 T cell receptor beta chains below, sequenced in a study of PD-L1 blockade in urothelial cancer. Data came from immunoSEQ multiplex PCR; TCRdb stores just in-frame clones and leaves some out. The sample has about 38,000 clones; about 83% are singletons. This specimen consisted of PBMCs, obtained around atezolizumab (anti-PD-L1) treatment. The receptors come from a man aged 60 to 69 with urothelial cancer.

This clone was found once. The rearrangement links TRBV28 to TRBJ1-4; no clear D gene. V lost 4 bases to trimming and J lost 0 bases, with 6 bases between them. The CDR3 length is 14 residues. The V gene's germline CDR1 is MDHEN and CDR2 SYDVKM. CDR3 region: CASSSGSTNEKLFF. CDR3 DNA: TGTGCCAGCAGTTCGGGGTCAACTAATGAAAAACTGTTTTTT.

This rearrangement joins TRBV5-1 to TRBJ1-2; a weak D match, TRBD1 (5 bases). V lost 3 bases and J 5 bases, leaving 17 bases between the germline ends. The CDR3 runs 15 residues. The germline V gene has CDR1 SGHRS and CDR2 YFSETQ. The CDR3 DNA is TGCGCCAGCAGCTCGAGACTTCGGGAGGGGTATGGCTACACCTTC. This gives the protein CASSSRLREGYGYTF.

The genes are TRBV2 and TRBJ2-1, with 10 positions matching TRBD2. V lost 8 bases and J lost 7; bases outside the gene matches: 2. Per germline, CDR1 SNHLY and CDR2 FYNNEI. The CDR3 covers 12 residues. In nucleotides, the CDR3 is TGTGCCAGCGAAGCGGGGGGGAATGAGCAGTTCTTC. Translating gives CASEAGGNEQFF.

This chain uses TRBV5-1 with TRBJ2-1; 11 nucleotides line up with TRBD1. This CDR3 contains 15 residues. Germline V gives CDR1 SGHRS, CDR2 YFSETQ. The trim removed 6 bases at V and 7 bases at J, leaving 9 bases unmatched. CDR3 protein: CASTPGQGALNEQFF. DNA for the CDR3: TGCGCCAGCACGCCCGGACAGGGGGCGCTTAATGAGCAGTTCTTC.

J is TRBJ2-7 and V is TRBV5-8; tentatively, D is TRBD1 (6 bases). This CDR3 region has 15 residues. Germline assignment: CDR1 SGHTS and CDR2 YDEGEE. Trimming cost V 3 bases and J 6 bases, with 19 bases left between them. The CDR3, as DNA: TGTGCCAGCAGCTCCCTAATGGGACATCAAGCCGAGCAGTACTTC. Its protein product is CASSSLMGHQAEQYF.

The chain has TRBV6-6 and TRBJ2-7; D is perhaps TRBD2 (5 bases). The V gene lost 7 bases and the J gene lost 2 bases, with 18 bases spanning the gap. CDR3 length equals 15 residues. Per germline, CDR1 MNHNY and CDR2 SVGAGI (reference sequence). The CDR3 loop reads CASTPRGRYAYEQYF. DNA of the CDR3: TGTGCCAGCACCCCCAGAGGGCGGTACGCCTACGAGCAGTACTTC.

J is TRBJ2-2 and V is TRBV5-1, with 12 bases fitting TRBD2. Germline loops: CDR1 SGHRS, CDR2 YFSETQ. V was pared by 2 bases and J by 0 bases, with 11 bases of the junction left unmatched. The CDR3 runs 20 residues. CDR3 residues: CASSFGVPGLAGPNTGELFF. Here the CDR3 DNA reads TGCGCCAGCAGCTTTGGAGTACCGGGACTAGCGGGTCCGAACACCGGGGAGCTGTTTTTT.

This chain connects TRBV5-4 to TRBJ2-7; 11 bases map to TRBD2. Trimming took 4 bases from V and 2 from J; bases not matched to a gene: 5. CDR3 size: 15 residues. From germline, CDR1 is SGHNT and CDR2 YYREEE (reference sequence). The CDR3 DNA follows: TGTGCCAGCAGCCGAGCTAGCGGGAGGCCCTACGAGCAGTACTTC. The encoded protein is CASSRASGRPYEQYF. The variable domain in full, with the rest retrieved from reference TRBV5-4 and TRBJ2-7, is ETGVTQSPTHLIKTRGQQVTLRCSSQSGHNTVSWYQQALGQGPQFIFQYYREEENGRGNFPPRFSGLQFPNYSSELNVNALELDDSALYLCASSRASGRPYEQYFGPGTRLTVT.

The chain recombines TRBV28 with TRBJ1-1; D might be TRBD1 (6 bases). V was trimmed by 5 bases and J by 5 bases, leaving 15 bases between them. The CDR3 is 14 residues long. From germline, CDR1 is MDHEN and CDR2 SYDVKM. The CDR3 DNA reads as TGTGCCAGCAGTCCGACAGGACCACTGACTGAAGCTTTCTTT. Translation gives CASSPTGPLTEAFF. Complete variable domain (other parts from reference TRBV28 and TRBJ1-1): DVKVTQSSRYLVKRTGEKVFLECVQDMDHENMFWYRQDPGLGLRLIYFSYDVKMKEKGDIPEGYSVSREKKERFSLILESASTNQTSMYLCASSPTGPLTEAFFGQGTRLTVV.

This clone came up a few times. The rearrangement links TRBV7-9 to TRBJ2-3; weak D call: TRBD1 (5 bases). Trimming left V 5 bases short and J 3 bases short, with 9 bases between. The length of the CDR3 is 13 residues. The V gene's germline CDR1 is SEHNR and CDR2 FQNEAQ (reference sequence). The CDR3 protein is CASSQQGTDTQYF. CDR3 nucleotides: TGTGCCAGCAGCCAGCAGGGAACAGATACGCAGTATTTT. The whole variable domain, remainder taken from reference TRBV7-9 and TRBJ2-3, is DTGVSQNPRHKITKRGQNVTFRCDPISEHNRLYWYRQTLGQGPEFLTYFQNEAQLEKSRLLSDRFSAERPKGSFSTLEIQRTEQGDSAMYLCASSQQGTDTQYFGPGTRLTVL.

The chain joins TRBV19 to TRBJ1-6; no clear D gene. V was trimmed by 4 bases and J by 7 bases, leaving 5 bases between them. CDR3 length: 12 residues. Germline V CDR1 and CDR2: LNHDA, SQIVND (reference sequence). CDR3 amino acids: CASSNFNSPLHF. For the CDR3, the DNA is TGTGCCAGTAGTAACTTCAATTCACCCCTCCACTTT.

J is TRBJ2-3 and V is TRBV7-2; weak D call: TRBD2 (6 bases). Per the germline V gene, CDR1 is SGHTA and CDR2 is FQGNSA. This CDR3 has 15 residues. The V gene lost 1 base and the J gene lost 6 bases, with 14 bases spanning the gap. Here the CDR3 reads CASSLEGGPEDTQYF. CDR3 nucleotide sequence: TGTGCCAGCAGCTTAGAAGGAGGGCCGGAGGATACGCAGTATTTT.

The V call is TRBV19, the J call TRBJ1-5; the D gene is possibly TRBD1 (6 bases). Germline assignment: CDR1 LNHDA and CDR2 SQIVND (reference sequence). The CDR3 totals 16 residues. V gave up 6 bases and J gave up 5 bases, with 20 bases separating them. CDR3 nucleotides: TGTGCCAGTAGCCCGGGTCCGCCGGACAGACATCAGCCCCAGCATTTT. This gives the protein CASSPGPPDRHQPQHF.

The chain carries TRBV2 and TRBJ1-2; D possibly corresponds to TRBD1 (5 bases). The germline gives CDR1 SNHLY, CDR2 FYNNEI. This CDR3 contains 16 residues. Trimming took 4 bases from V and 8 from J, leaving 23 bases between them. CDR3 amino acids: CASSVSLGQGLSGYTF. The CDR3 coding sequence is TGTGCCAGCAGTGTAAGTTTGGGGCAGGGACTGTCCGGCTACACCTTC.

J is TRBJ2-2 and V is TRBV6-4; 9 bases align to TRBD2. J lost 2 bases, V lost 5 bases, and 3 bases had no gene match. The germline V gene has CDR1 MRHNA and CDR2 SNTAGT. This CDR3 spans 15 amino acids. CDR3 coding DNA: TGTGCCAGCAGTTATAGCGGGGGTAACACCGGGGAGCTGTTTTTT. Its protein is CASSYSGGNTGELFF.

V gene TRBV7-2 combines with J gene TRBJ1-4; D gene uncertain. Germline V gene lookup returns CDR1 SGHTA and CDR2 FQGNSA. The V end lost 5 bases, the J end lost 7 bases, and 17 bases lay between the germline ends. This CDR3 comprises 15 residues. The CDR3, as DNA: TGTGCCAGCAGCCCCCGGGGAGACTGGGGTGAAAAACTGTTTTTT. It yields the protein CASSPRGDWGEKLFF. The variable domain in full, completed from reference TRBV7-2 and TRBJ1-4, reads GAGVSQSPSNKVTEKGKDVELRCDPISGHTALYWYRQSLGQGLEFLIYFQGNSAPDKSGLPSDRFSAERTGGSVSTLTIQRTQQEDSAVYLCASSPRGDWGEKLFFGSGTQLSVL.

The rearrangement links TRBV7-2 to TRBJ1-3, with 9 nucleotides matching TRBD1. CDR3 length: 17 amino acids. V lost 0 bases to trimming and J lost 4 bases; unmatched junction nucleotides: 7. CDR1 and CDR2 (germline): SGHTA, FQGNSA. The CDR3 bases are TGTGCCAGCAGCTTAGCGGGCGTGGGGACAGGGGGAAACACCATATATTTT. Protein sequence: CASSLAGVGTGGNTIYF.

This chain joins TRBV5-1 and TRBJ2-3, with 7 bases identical to TRBD1. J gave up 2 bases and V 4 bases, and 4 bases lay outside the gene matches. Germline values: CDR1 SGHRS, CDR2 YFSETQ. The CDR3 has 14 amino acids. CDR3: CASSTGQDTDTQYF. The CDR3 nucleotides are TGCGCCAGCAGCACCGGACAGGACACAGATACGCAGTATTTT.

The rearrangement uses TRBV4-1 and TRBJ2-2; 8 positions agree with TRBD2. The V gene's germline CDR1 is MGHRA and CDR2 YSYEKL. Trimming took 2 bases from V and 1 from J; bases not matched to a gene: 6. CDR3 length: 17 residues. CDR3 in DNA: TGCGCCAGCAGCCAACCCGCCGGGGGGGGGAACACCGGGGAGCTGTTTTTT. This codes for CASSQPAGGGNTGELFF.

The genes are TRBV18 and TRBJ2-2; no firm D call. Per the germline V gene, CDR1 is KGHSH and CDR2 is LQKENI. The CDR3 spans 17 residues. V shed 1 base and J shed 4 bases, with 16 bases lying between them. CDR3 amino acids: CASSPRARPGSTGELFF. DNA for the CDR3: TGTGCCAGCTCACCACGAGCGAGGCCGGGTTCCACCGGGGAGCTGTTTTTT.

The sample holds a few counts of this clone. The V call is TRBV7-8, the J call TRBJ2-1; 14 bases align to TRBD2. Germline-derived CDR1 and CDR2 are SGHVS and FQNEAQ. Losses at the gene ends were 0 bases for V and 5 bases for J; bases not matched to a gene: 9. The CDR3 covers 19 residues. This CDR3 is CASSLAVGLAGGRDNEQFF. The CDR3 DNA is TGTGCCAGCAGCTTAGCGGTTGGACTAGCGGGGGGACGAGACAATGAGCAGTTCTTC.